This TCR beta chain was profiled in a study of OX40 agonist ivuxolimab in advanced cancers. For the study at large: The patients received agonistic anti-OX40 (CD134) antibody ivuxolimab. Ivuxolimab, which patients received intravenously every 2 weeks, was dosed at 0.01 to 10 mg/kg. Overall study findings and caveats: Expanded clones tended on average to be more numerous among CD8+ T cells than CD4+. Clonal expansion by week 6 occurred in CD4+ and CD8+ blood T cells (at 0.1 to 3.0 mg/kg).

Repertoires were generated with immunoSEQ multiplex PCR, while TCRdb's copy carries only in-frame clones and drops some. The sample shows some 63,000 clones, approximately 94% of them seen only once. Losses at the gene ends were 5 bases for V and 15 bases for J; bases not matched to a gene: 16. Germline V gives CDR1 PRHDT, CDR2 FYEKMQ (reference sequence). The CDR3 extends over 16 amino acids. This clone was seen just once. Its antigen remains unknown. The starting material was CD4+ or CD8+ T cells sorted from blood, obtained in a trial of the OX40 agonist ivuxolimab. V and J are TRBV13 and TRBJ2-1; the match to TRBD2 covers 13 bases. The clonotype comes from an adult with an advanced solid tumor such as melanoma, head and neck, liver or kidney cancer. CDR3 residues: CASSGRTSGSFSTPFF. CDR3 nucleotide sequence: TGTGCCAGCAGCGGCCGGACTAGCGGGAGTTTTTCCACCCCGTTCTTC. Complete variable domain (other parts from reference TRBV13 and TRBJ2-1): AAGVIQSPRHLIKEKRETATLKCYPIPRHDTVYWYQQGPGQDPQFLISFYEKMQSDKGSIPDRFSAQQFSDYHSELNMSSLELGDSALYFCASSGRTSGSFSTPFFGPGTRLTVL.